The rows below give T cell receptor beta chains drawn from one sample of a study of cytomegalovirus exposure and HLA in healthy donors. Assay used: immunoSEQ multiplex PCR; TCRdb lists only in-frame clones, some missing. The sample lists around 120,000 clones; around 80% were seen once. Specimen: PBMCs. These receptors were taken from a middle-aged woman in good health and CMV-seropositive. Both conserved end residues are part of each CDR3. D genes are given only for firm matches. Part of the rows lack a size; the others show once, few, many or a class for expanded clones.

clone size: once; D gene: NA; J gene: TRBJ2-7; V gene: TRBV2; CDR3 DNA: TGTGCCAGCAGGCCCTGGGGCAGGAGCTCCTACGAGCAGTACTTC; CDR3 protein: CASRPWGRSSYEQYF
clone size: NA; D gene: TRBD2; J gene: TRBJ2-1; V gene: TRBV5-8; CDR3 DNA: TGTGCCAGCAGCTTGGGGCTATGGCGGGGGGGCTCGTACAATGAGCAGTTCTTC; CDR3 protein: CASSLGLWRGGSYNEQFF
clone size: NA; D gene: NA; J gene: TRBJ2-7; V gene: TRBV4-1; CDR3 DNA: TGCGCCAGCAGCCAAGTCAGGGCTCACGAGCAGTACTTC; CDR3 protein: CASSQVRAHEQYF
clone size: NA; D gene: TRBD1; J gene: TRBJ1-4; V gene: TRBV5-1; CDR3 DNA: TGCGCCAGCAGCTCGGGGACAGGGCAAGGAGAAAAACTGTTTTTT; CDR3 protein: CASSSGTGQGEKLFF
clone size: NA; D gene: NA; J gene: TRBJ1-2; V gene: TRBV6-4; CDR3 DNA: TGTGCCAGCAGCAATACAGGGAACGGGTATGGCTACACCTTC; CDR3 protein: CASSNTGNGYGYTF
clone size: once; D gene: NA; J gene: TRBJ2-5; V gene: TRBV5-1; CDR3 DNA: TGCGCCAGCAGCCTGGGACTTGAAGAGACCCAGTACTTC; CDR3 protein: CASSLGLEETQYF
clone size: NA; D gene: TRBD1; J gene: TRBJ2-1; V gene: TRBV30; CDR3 DNA: TGTGCCTGGGACAGGGTTGAGCAGTTCTTC; CDR3 protein: CAWDRVEQFF
clone size: once; D gene: TRBD2; J gene: TRBJ2-3; V gene: TRBV12-5; CDR3 DNA: TGTGCTAGTGCCACCGGCCTAGCGGGAACAGATACGCAGTATTTT; CDR3 protein: CASATGLAGTDTQYF
clone size: NA; D gene: TRBD1; J gene: TRBJ1-2; V gene: TRBV11-1; CDR3 DNA: TGTGCCAGCAGCTCCAGACAGGGTGACGGCTACACCTTC; CDR3 protein: CASSSRQGDGYTF
clone size: NA; D gene: NA; J gene: TRBJ2-7; V gene: TRBV2; CDR3 DNA: TGTGCCAGCAGTGAAAAAACGGGACTGGGCGAGCAGTACTTC; CDR3 protein: CASSEKTGLGEQYF
clone size: NA; D gene: NA; J gene: TRBJ1-4; V gene: TRBV30; CDR3 DNA: TGTGCCTGGGCAGTGTCCGCTAATGAAAAACTGTTTTTT; CDR3 protein: CAWAVSANEKLFF
clone size: NA; D gene: TRBD2; J gene: TRBJ2-7; V gene: TRBV6-5; CDR3 DNA: TGTGCCAGCACGGGACTAGCGGGGAGTACCTACGAGCAGTACTTC; CDR3 protein: CASTGLAGSTYEQYF
clone size: few; D gene: TRBD1; J gene: TRBJ1-2; V gene: TRBV6-5; CDR3 DNA: TGTGCCAGCAGGAGACAGGGGGCGCGAGCTGGCTACACCTTC; CDR3 protein: CASRRQGARAGYTF
clone size: NA; D gene: NA; J gene: TRBJ1-6; V gene: TRBV6-5; CDR3 DNA: TGTGCCAGCAGTTTGCGTCGGGGAACGGATTCCCCCCTCCACTTT; CDR3 protein: CASSLRRGTDSPLHF
clone size: once; D gene: NA; J gene: TRBJ2-7; V gene: TRBV6-1; CDR3 DNA: TGTGCCACTGCCCCGGGTATCCATCGCGAGCAGTACTTC; CDR3 protein: CATAPGIHREQYF
clone size: NA; D gene: NA; J gene: TRBJ1-6; V gene: TRBV30; CDR3 DNA: TGTGCCTGGACCCCCCGAGACAGAGTGGATTCACCCCTCCACTTT; CDR3 protein: CAWTPRDRVDSPLHF
clone size: few; D gene: NA; J gene: TRBJ2-2; V gene: TRBV7-9; CDR3 DNA: TGTGCCAGCAGCTTCCAGGGGACCAGGGAGCTGTTTTTT; CDR3 protein: CASSFQGTRELFF
clone size: NA; D gene: NA; J gene: TRBJ2-2; V gene: TRBV27; CDR3 DNA: TGTGCCAGCAGTTCCCGGGAGACGAACACCGGGGAGCTGTTTTTT; CDR3 protein: CASSSRETNTGELFF
clone size: NA; D gene: TRBD2; J gene: TRBJ2-5; V gene: TRBV13; CDR3 DNA: TGTGCCAGCAGCCCGTCCACGGAGGCAGCGGGGGTCCATGAGACCCAGTACTTC; CDR3 protein: CASSPSTEAAGVHETQYF
clone size: NA; D gene: TRBD1; J gene: TRBJ1-4; V gene: TRBV27; CDR3 DNA: TGTGCCAGCAGTAGGGACAGGCGAGGTGGTGCAACTAATGAAAAACTGTTTTTT; CDR3 protein: CASSRDRRGGATNEKLFF
clone size: NA; D gene: NA; J gene: TRBJ2-3; V gene: TRBV4-2; CDR3 DNA: TGTGCCAGCAGCCAAGACCCCGGGAATAGCAACACAGATACGCAGTATTTT; CDR3 protein: CASSQDPGNSNTDTQYF
clone size: NA; D gene: NA; J gene: TRBJ1-5; V gene: TRBV6-5; CDR3 DNA: TGTGCCAGCAGTTCCCTCAGGAATCAGCCCCAGCATTTT; CDR3 protein: CASSSLRNQPQHF
clone size: NA; D gene: NA; J gene: TRBJ1-3; V gene: TRBV19; CDR3 DNA: TGTGCCAGTACTATGGAGGATGGAAACACCATATATTTT; CDR3 protein: CASTMEDGNTIYF
clone size: NA; D gene: NA; J gene: TRBJ2-5; V gene: TRBV5-1; CDR3 DNA: TGCGCCAGCAGCTTGGGGTCAGGGAAGGGCCAAGAGACCCAGTACTTC; CDR3 protein: CASSLGSGKGQETQYF
clone size: NA; D gene: NA; J gene: TRBJ2-3; V gene: TRBV5-1; CDR3 DNA: TGCGCCAGCAGCTTGGAGGGGAGGAGCCACACAGATACGCAGTATTTT; CDR3 protein: CASSLEGRSHTDTQYF
clone size: NA; D gene: NA; J gene: TRBJ2-3; V gene: TRBV11-2; CDR3 DNA: TGTGCCAGCAGTCCAAGGGGGGGGGATACGCAGTATTTT; CDR3 protein: CASSPRGGDTQYF
clone size: NA; D gene: TRBD2; J gene: TRBJ2-5; V gene: TRBV9; CDR3 DNA: TGTGCCAGCAGCGTAGGAGCGGGAGCCCAAGAGACCCAGTACTTC; CDR3 protein: CASSVGAGAQETQYF
clone size: NA; D gene: NA; J gene: TRBJ1-2; V gene: TRBV5-6; CDR3 DNA: TGTGCCAGCAGCTTGGCGGCTCTAGCCTACACCTTC; CDR3 protein: CASSLAALAYTF
clone size: NA; D gene: NA; J gene: TRBJ1-5; V gene: TRBV19; CDR3 DNA: TGTGCCAGTAGTGAGGGGGACCAGCCCCAGCATTTT; CDR3 protein: CASSEGDQPQHF
clone size: NA; D gene: TRBD2; J gene: TRBJ2-5; V gene: TRBV4-2; CDR3 DNA: TGTGCCAGCACCCCAGGTGGGCTAGCGGGGGGTCTGTACCAAGAGACCCAGTACTTC; CDR3 protein: CASTPGGLAGGLYQETQYF
clone size: NA; D gene: NA; J gene: TRBJ1-2; V gene: TRBV21-1; CDR3 DNA: TGTGCCAGCAGCACCCGGGGGACCGATTCCTATGGCTACACCTTC; CDR3 protein: CASSTRGTDSYGYTF
clone size: NA; D gene: TRBD2; J gene: TRBJ2-3; V gene: TRBV7-3; CDR3 DNA: TGTGCCAGCAGCCCAGGACTAGCGGGGGGCACAGATACGCAGTATTTT; CDR3 protein: CASSPGLAGGTDTQYF
clone size: NA; D gene: TRBD1; J gene: TRBJ1-2; V gene: TRBV10-3; CDR3 DNA: TGTGCCATCAGTCCTTACCTTACAGGGGCGGGAGGCTACACCTTC; CDR3 protein: CAISPYLTGAGGYTF
clone size: NA; D gene: NA; J gene: TRBJ1-4; V gene: TRBV5-1; CDR3 DNA: TGCGCCAGCAGCTTGGGAGGGGGTAATGAAAAACTGTTTTTT; CDR3 protein: CASSLGGGNEKLFF
clone size: NA; D gene: TRBD1; J gene: TRBJ1-1; V gene: TRBV5-1; CDR3 DNA: TGCGCCAGCAGCTTCGACAGGGGTGAAGCTTTCTTT; CDR3 protein: CASSFDRGEAFF
clone size: NA; D gene: TRBD2; J gene: TRBJ2-3; V gene: TRBV4-2; CDR3 DNA: TGTGCCAGCAGCCAAGAGGGTGGAGGAGCGGGGGGAACAGATACGCAGTATTTT; CDR3 protein: CASSQEGGGAGGTDTQYF
clone size: NA; D gene: NA; J gene: TRBJ2-5; V gene: TRBV20-1; CDR3 DNA: TGCAGTGCCGAGCGAAAAGAGACCCAGTACTTC; CDR3 protein: CSAERKETQYF
clone size: NA; D gene: NA; J gene: TRBJ1-4; V gene: TRBV7-9; CDR3 DNA: TGTGCCAGCAGCTTAGAAGGCAGGGTGGGCGAAAAACTGTTTTTT; CDR3 protein: CASSLEGRVGEKLFF
clone size: NA; D gene: TRBD1; J gene: TRBJ1-1; V gene: TRBV29-1; CDR3 DNA: TGCAGCGTTCCGCCCACAGGGGACCATAACACTGAAGCTTTCTTT; CDR3 protein: CSVPPTGDHNTEAFF
clone size: once; D gene: NA; J gene: TRBJ1-2; V gene: TRBV2; CDR3 DNA: TGTGCCAGCAGTGAGCGGGGCGCGGGAGGCTACACCTTC; CDR3 protein: CASSERGAGGYTF
clone size: NA; D gene: TRBD1; J gene: TRBJ2-7; V gene: TRBV6-1; CDR3 DNA: TGTGCCAGCAGTGACGCCCCCGGACAGGGGGGGGGCTACGAGCAGTACTTC; CDR3 protein: CASSDAPGQGGGYEQYF
clone size: NA; D gene: NA; J gene: TRBJ1-4; V gene: TRBV6-5; CDR3 DNA: TGTGCCAGCAGTTCCTCGGGGGCTCAAAATGAAAAACTGTTTTTT; CDR3 protein: CASSSSGAQNEKLFF
clone size: NA; D gene: NA; J gene: TRBJ1-3; V gene: TRBV7-6; CDR3 DNA: TGTGCCAGCAGCCCAGGACTGCCTTGGGGAAACACCATATATTTT; CDR3 protein: CASSPGLPWGNTIYF
clone size: NA; D gene: TRBD2; J gene: TRBJ2-3; V gene: TRBV5-1; CDR3 DNA: TGCGCCAGCAGCCGTCCCGGGACTAGCGACACAGATACGCAGTATTTT; CDR3 protein: CASSRPGTSDTDTQYF
clone size: NA; D gene: NA; J gene: TRBJ1-1; V gene: TRBV14; CDR3 DNA: TGTGCCAGCAGCCCAATACATCAGGGTACTGAAGCTTTCTTT; CDR3 protein: CASSPIHQGTEAFF
clone size: NA; D gene: TRBD1; J gene: TRBJ1-5; V gene: TRBV2; CDR3 DNA: TGTGCCAGCAGTAGAGGACAGGCTCTCAATCAGCCCCAGCATTTT; CDR3 protein: CASSRGQALNQPQHF
clone size: NA; D gene: NA; J gene: TRBJ1-1; V gene: TRBV9; CDR3 DNA: TGTGCCAGCAGCGCGGGTACTGGGAACACTGAAGCTTTCTTT; CDR3 protein: CASSAGTGNTEAFF
clone size: NA; D gene: TRBD2; J gene: TRBJ2-1; V gene: TRBV18; CDR3 DNA: TGTGCCAGCTCCCCGCCGGGACTAGCGGGAGGTTACAATGAGCAGTTCTTC; CDR3 protein: CASSPPGLAGGYNEQFF
clone size: once; D gene: TRBD1; J gene: TRBJ1-2; V gene: TRBV19; CDR3 DNA: TGTGCCAGTAGTGGGACAGACACTAACTATGGCTACACCTTC; CDR3 protein: CASSGTDTNYGYTF
clone size: NA; D gene: TRBD1; J gene: TRBJ1-1; V gene: TRBV12-5; CDR3 DNA: TGTGCTAGTGGTTTGGAGGGACAGGGGGCTGCAGCTTTCTTT; CDR3 protein: CASGLEGQGAAAFF
clone size: NA; D gene: TRBD1; J gene: TRBJ1-2; V gene: TRBV5-1; CDR3 DNA: TGCGCCAGCAGCCGTGACCAGGGGGATGGCTACACCTTC; CDR3 protein: CASSRDQGDGYTF
clone size: NA; D gene: TRBD2; J gene: TRBJ2-7; V gene: TRBV30; CDR3 DNA: TGTGCCTGGAGACCGACTAGCGGGGCTTCCTACGAGCAGTACTTC; CDR3 protein: CAWRPTSGASYEQYF
clone size: NA; D gene: NA; J gene: TRBJ2-2; V gene: TRBV10-3; CDR3 DNA: TGTGCCATCGGGCAAACGGCCGGGGAGCTGTTTTTT; CDR3 protein: CAIGQTAGELFF
clone size: few; D gene: NA; J gene: TRBJ1-2; V gene: TRBV7-9; CDR3 DNA: TGTGCCAGCAGCAGGGGGACGACTGGCTACACCTTC; CDR3 protein: CASSRGTTGYTF
clone size: few; D gene: TRBD1; J gene: TRBJ1-1; V gene: TRBV7-2; CDR3 DNA: TGTGCCAGCAGCCTAGGACAGGGGGCAAGTTATAGTGAAGCTTTCTTT; CDR3 protein: CASSLGQGASYSEAFF
clone size: NA; D gene: NA; J gene: TRBJ2-1; V gene: TRBV6-1; CDR3 DNA: TGTGCCAGCAGTGTGGGCGGGTTCAACCGGAGGAATGAGCAGTTCTTC; CDR3 protein: CASSVGGFNRRNEQFF
clone size: NA; D gene: NA; J gene: TRBJ1-1; V gene: TRBV13; CDR3 DNA: TGTGCCAGCAGCTTACGGGGAACTGAAGCTTTCTTT; CDR3 protein: CASSLRGTEAFF
clone size: once; D gene: NA; J gene: TRBJ1-6; V gene: TRBV25-1; CDR3 DNA: TGTGCCAGCACCCGAGCGAATAATTCACCCCTCCACTTT; CDR3 protein: CASTRANNSPLHF
clone size: NA; D gene: TRBD2; J gene: TRBJ2-3; V gene: TRBV7-8; CDR3 DNA: TGTGCCAGCAGCCTAGGGACTAGCGGGGGGTCAGATACGCAGTATTTT; CDR3 protein: CASSLGTSGGSDTQYF
clone size: NA; D gene: TRBD2; J gene: TRBJ2-2; V gene: TRBV5-1; CDR3 DNA: TGCGCCAGCAGCTATGGGACTAGCGGTACCGGGGAGCTGTTTTTT; CDR3 protein: CASSYGTSGTGELFF